This TCR beta chain derives from a study of blood T cell repertoires in COVID-19. Looking at the study overall: Acute and convalescent COVID-19 samples came from the United States, Italy and Spain. Nucleic acid was either cDNA or gDNA, and it came from T cells, B-cell-depleted T cells, or PBMCs.

V gave up 5 bases and J gave up 2 bases, with 12 bases separating them. There are 14 residues in the CDR3. Germline V lookup: CDR1 SEHNR, CDR2 FQNEAQ (reference sequence). Per the study methods: Amplifying reference gene primers gave estimates of nucleated cell counts. Clones were sequenced by immunoSEQ multiplex PCR, and TCRdb holds only the in-frame ones, with some missing. V and J calls and clone size are as listed in that table; D and trimming were resolved from the DNA. The sample holds 25,000 to 35,000 clones, approximately 86% seen once. V gene TRBV7-9 combines with J gene TRBJ2-5, with D maybe TRBD2 (6 bases). Sequenced input: peripheral blood. This TCR came from a human donor in a cohort sampled during active COVID-19. CDR3 in amino acids: CASSPGAQQETQYF. In DNA form, the CDR3 reads TGTGCCAGCAGCCCGGGAGCCCAACAAGAGACCCAGTACTTC.